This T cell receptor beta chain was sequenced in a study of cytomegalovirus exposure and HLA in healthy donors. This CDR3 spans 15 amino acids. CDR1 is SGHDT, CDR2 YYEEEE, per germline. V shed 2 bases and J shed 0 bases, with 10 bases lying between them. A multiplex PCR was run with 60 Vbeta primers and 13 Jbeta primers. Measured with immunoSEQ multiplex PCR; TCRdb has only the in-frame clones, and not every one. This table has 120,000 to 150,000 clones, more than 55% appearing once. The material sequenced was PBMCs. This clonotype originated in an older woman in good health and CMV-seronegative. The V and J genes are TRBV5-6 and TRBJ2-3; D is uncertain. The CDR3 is CASSFGSASTDTQYF. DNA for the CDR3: TGTGCCAGCAGCTTCGGGTCGGCTAGCACAGATACGCAGTATTTT.